This T cell receptor beta chain derives from a study of control samples from healthy donors and cancer patients. Germline V gene lookup returns CDR1 LGHNA and CDR2 YSLEER. The length of the CDR3 is 15 residues. V shed 0 bases and J shed 5 bases, with 13 bases lying between them. The method was immunoSEQ multiplex PCR; TCRdb's version includes in-frame clones alone and lacks a portion of them. Seen here are some 150,000 clones, around 94% observed once, and the top ten hold less than 15%. Sequenced input: blood. The chain couples TRBV4-3 to TRBJ1-2; unclear D gene. This TCR derives from a middle-aged man in good health. CDR3 DNA: TGCGCCAGCAGCCAAGACGGAGGGATCAGATATGGCTACACCTTC. This sequence encodes CASSQDGGIRYGYTF.